The T cell receptor beta chain under discussion was sequenced for a study of blood T cells in healthy people across ages. Study results and caveats: Age brought a roughly linear fall in TCR beta diversity measured per million T cells.

Then a second PCR, running roughly 7 to 11 cycles, was carried out with a sample-barcoded 5' primer and a J-beta primer mix. Each cDNA molecule carried a tag from a template-switch adaptor that contained 12 random nucleotides. TCRdb itself ran the 5' RACE reads through MiXCR, one entry per CDR3 protein. This table has hundreds of thousands of distinct CDR3 sequences, around 48% appearing once. V was cut by 7 bases and J by 10 bases, with 20 bases left in between. Germline loops: CDR1 MNHNS, CDR2 SASEGT. The CDR3 length is 15 residues. Points on this clonotype: Its specificity is unknown.

Sequencing was performed on blood. The rearrangement uses TRBV6-1 and TRBJ1-6; possibly TRBD1 for D (6 bases). The sequence came from an older woman in good health. CDR3 sequence (DNA): TGTGCCAGCACAGGGGCGACCGCTACGGGGTCACCCCTCCACTTT. It codes for CASTGATATGSPLHF.